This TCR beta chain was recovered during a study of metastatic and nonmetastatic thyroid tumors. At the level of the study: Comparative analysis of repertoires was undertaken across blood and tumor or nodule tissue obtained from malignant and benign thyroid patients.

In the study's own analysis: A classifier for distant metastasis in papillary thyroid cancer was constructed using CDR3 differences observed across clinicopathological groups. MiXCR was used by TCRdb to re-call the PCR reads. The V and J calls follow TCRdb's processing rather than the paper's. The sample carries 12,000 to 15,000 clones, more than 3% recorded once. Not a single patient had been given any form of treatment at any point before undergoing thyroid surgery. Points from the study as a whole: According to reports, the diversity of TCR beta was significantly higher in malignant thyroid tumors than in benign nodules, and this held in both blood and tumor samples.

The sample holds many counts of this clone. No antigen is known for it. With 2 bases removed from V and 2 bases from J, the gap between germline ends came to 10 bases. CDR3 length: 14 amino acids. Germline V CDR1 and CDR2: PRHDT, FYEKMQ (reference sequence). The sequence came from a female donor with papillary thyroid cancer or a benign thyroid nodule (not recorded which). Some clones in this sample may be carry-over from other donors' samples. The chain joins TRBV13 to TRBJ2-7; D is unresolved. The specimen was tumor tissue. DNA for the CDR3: TGTGCCAGCAGCTTAAGGGATGCCCCCTACGAGCAGTACGTC. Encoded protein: CASSLRDAPYEQYV.